Presented here are 18 T cell receptor beta chains from one specimen sequenced in a study of response to subunit inactivated influenza vaccine. Via MiXCR, TCRdb re-called the RT-PCR reads, giving one row per CDR3 protein. This table has about 540,000 distinct CDR3 sequences, under 30% appearing once. Another study also made use of these data, one on T cells expressing NK-cell markers. That paper adds: TCR beta cDNA was made by 5'RACE template switching with UMIs.

The material sequenced was CD4+ T cells sorted from PBMCs, taken roughly 13 days after vaccination. Receptor source: a man aged 50-59 years who received an inactivated influenza vaccine.

The chain employs TRBV25-1 and TRBJ2-1; D unclear. V gave up 0 bases and J gave up 1 base, with 7 bases separating them. CDR1 MGHDK and CDR2 SYGVNS come from the germline V gene. The CDR3 has 15 amino acids. As DNA, the CDR3 is TGTGCCAGCAGTGAATATTTCAGTTCCTACAATGAGCAGTTCTTC. As protein: CASSEYFSSYNEQFF.

This clonotype was seen more than once but under ten times. V is TRBV20-1 and J is TRBJ1-5; D possibly corresponds to TRBD1 (6 bases). The V gene lost 5 bases and the J gene lost 1 base, with 12 bases spanning the gap. The CDR3 extends over 14 amino acids. The germline V gene has CDR1 DFQATT and CDR2 SNEGSKA (reference sequence). The CDR3 here is CSAQGTESNQPQHF. The CDR3 DNA sequence: TGCAGTGCTCAGGGGACGGAGAGCAATCAGCCCCAGCATTTT.

This rearrangement joins TRBV7-9 to TRBJ2-7, with D possibly being TRBD1 or TRBD2 (5 bases each). The CDR3 runs to 16 residues. Per the germline V gene, CDR1 is SEHNR and CDR2 is FQNEAQ (reference sequence). V shed 5 bases and J shed 1 base, with 18 bases lying between them. CDR3 DNA sequence: TGTGCCAGCAGCCTCTCGAGGGGATCGGAATCCTACGAGCAGTACTTC. It encodes CASSLSRGSESYEQYF.

This clonotype was found many times. The chain recombines TRBV12-3 or TRBV12-4 with TRBJ2-2; 9 bases agree with TRBD1. V dropped 6 bases and J dropped 3; count of bases not matched to a gene: 5. This CDR3 has 15 amino acids. CDR3 sequence: CASSPRTGDTGELFF. Written as DNA, the CDR3 is TGTGCCAGCAGCCCCCGGACAGGGGACACCGGGGAGCTGTTTTTT.

This clonotype was observed a handful of times. The V gene is TRBV20-1, the J gene TRBJ1-1, with unresolved D. The CDR3 has 13 residues. Germline assignment: CDR1 DFQATT and CDR2 SNEGSKA (reference sequence). The CDR3 DNA reads as TGCAGAGAAAAACAGCCTCTTAACACTGAAGCTTTCTTT. Encoded protein: CREKQPLNTEAFF.

V is TRBV11-2 and J is TRBJ2-1; TRBD2 aligns across 16 bases. The V and J ends lost 4 bases and 10 bases, in that order; junction bases with no gene match: 10. The CDR3 loop spans 17 amino acids. The V gene's germline CDR1 is SGHAT and CDR2 FQNNGV. CDR3 sequence reads: CASSSATGLAGGGEQFF. The CDR3 region has the DNA TGTGCCAGCAGCTCGGCCACGGGACTAGCGGGAGGGGGAGAGCAGTTCTTC. Full variable domain (rest looked up from reference TRBV11-2 and TRBJ2-1): EAGVAQSPRYKIIEKRQSVAFWCNPISGHATLYWYQQILGQGPKLLIQFQNNGVVDDSQLPKDRFSAERLKGVDSTLKIQPAKLEDSAVYLCASSSATGLAGGGEQFFGPGTRLTVL.

The genes are TRBV7-9 and TRBJ2-5; D is unclear. Trimming took off 5 bases at V and 5 bases at J, with 12 bases between the two ends. From germline, CDR1 is SEHNR and CDR2 FQNEAQ (reference sequence). The CDR3 is 13 residues long. CDR3 sequence: CASSPYGTETQYF. The CDR3 bases are TGTGCCAGCAGCCCCTATGGTACTGAGACCCAGTACTTC.

The chain links TRBV3-1 to TRBJ2-7; TRBD2 matches at 8 bases. CDR1 and CDR2 from the germline V gene are LGHDT and YNNKEL (reference sequence). Trimming cost V 1 base and J 6 bases; bases outside gene matches: 11. The length of the CDR3 is 16 residues. The CDR3 region has the DNA TGTGCCAGCAGCCAAGCAGGAGCGGGAGTTTTGTCCGAGCAGTACTTC. Its protein product is CASSQAGAGVLSEQYF.

The J gene is TRBJ2-7, the V gene TRBV3-1; TRBD2 is a possible D gene (6 bases). The V and J ends lost 4 bases and 0 bases respectively, with 19 bases between them. Germline V gene lookup returns CDR1 LGHDT and CDR2 YNNKEL (reference sequence). CDR3 length equals 17 residues. CDR3 sequence: CASSPPGLSPGSYEQYF. The CDR3 DNA is TGTGCCAGCAGCCCTCCGGGACTCTCCCCTGGCTCCTACGAGCAGTACTTC.

The rearrangement joins TRBV5-5 to TRBJ2-6, with 9 bases lining up with TRBD1. This CDR3 contains 17 residues. Trimming at V came to 5 bases and at J to 1 base, leaving 7 bases not matched to a gene. Germline CDR1 reads SGHKS; CDR2 reads YYEKEE (reference sequence). The CDR3 coding sequence is TGTGCCAGCAGAGGAAGGACAGGGGTTTCTGGGGCCAACGTCCTGACTTTC. Its translation: CASRGRTGVSGANVLTF.

This clonotype was counted only a few times. This rearrangement joins TRBV12-3 or TRBV12-4 to TRBJ2-2; 9 bases map to TRBD1. V gave up 2 bases and J gave up 3 bases; unmatched junction bases: 1. The CDR3 is made up of 15 amino acids. The CDR3 region is CASSLRQGDTGELFF. CDR3 DNA: TGTGCCAGCAGTTTAAGACAGGGGGACACCGGGGAGCTGTTTTTT.

This clonotype was seen only a few times. V and J are TRBV20-1 and TRBJ1-5; D call uncertain. The CDR3 extends over 15 amino acids. CDR1 is DFQATT and CDR2 is SNEGSKA in the germline V gene (reference sequence). The ends were cut back, 4 bases at V and 5 bases at J, with 18 bases in the middle. For the CDR3, the DNA is TGCAGTGCTACTCTTATAGGGAAGGAGGATCAGCCCCAGCATTTT. Translated: CSATLIGKEDQPQHF.

This clonotype was found a few times. The gene calls are TRBV4-2 and TRBJ2-3, with no clear D. CDR1 and CDR2 from the germline V gene are LGHNA and YNFKEQ. V was cut by 1 base and J by 8 bases, with 13 bases left in between. The CDR3 sequence is 14 residues long. DNA for the CDR3: TGTGCCAGCAGCCAAGGGGATAGTTTGAGTACGCAGTATTTT. It codes for CASSQGDSLSTQYF.

This clonotype showed up just a few times. DNA of the CDR3: TGTGCCACCAGCTTTACTGCTAAAGAGACCCAGTACTTC. As protein: CATSFTAKETQYF. The V call is TRBV15, the J call TRBJ2-5; no clear D gene. CDR1 and CDR2 from the germline V gene are LNHNV and YYDKDF (reference sequence). The V end lost 5 bases, the J end lost 3 bases, and 10 bases lay between the germline ends. CDR3 length: 13 residues.

The chain links TRBV4-3 to TRBJ2-5; D is unresolved. The germline CDR1 and CDR2 sequences are LGHNA and YSLEER. V lost 0 bases and J lost 2, with 10 bases in between. The CDR3 sequence is 15 residues long. This CDR3 is CASSQEEWRQETQYF. For the CDR3, the DNA is TGCGCCAGCAGCCAAGAAGAGTGGAGACAAGAGACCCAGTACTTC.

This clonotype was recorded once. The genes are TRBV5-4 and TRBJ2-2; D remains ambiguous. Between the trimmed V and J ends, which lost 1 base and 5 bases, there was a span of 15 bases. The germline CDR1 and CDR2 sequences are SGHNT and YYREEE (reference sequence). The CDR3 runs to 16 residues. CDR3 protein: CASSLFMSLGTGELFF. The CDR3 coding sequence is TGTGCCAGCAGCTTGTTTATGTCCTTAGGGACCGGGGAGCTGTTTTTT.

This sequence joins TRBV12-3 or TRBV12-4 and TRBJ2-7, with 9 bases fitting TRBD1. Trimming removed 5 bases from V and 5 bases from J; junction bases left unmatched: 16. The CDR3 runs 17 residues. CDR3 bases: TGTGCCAGCAGTCCAACGACCGGGACAGGGTATATTCACGAGCAGTACTTC. It yields the protein CASSPTTGTGYIHEQYF.

This clonotype was seen only once. A much larger clone differs from this one at a single base, so this may be a read error. The J gene is TRBJ2-3, the V gene TRBV5-1; possible D gene TRBD2, 6 bases. In germline, CDR1 is SGHRS, CDR2 YFSETQ. This CDR3 spans 16 amino acids. Trimming took off 1 base at V and 0 bases at J, with 12 bases between the two ends. The chain's CDR3 is CASSLPNSGSTDTQYF. DNA for the CDR3: TGCGCCAGCAGCTTGCCAAATAGCGGTAGCACAGATACGCAGTATTTT.